This T cell receptor (beta chain) originates from a study of T-cell reconstitution after alpha-beta-depleted transplantation in children. CDR1 is SGHRS, CDR2 YFSETQ, per germline. The CDR3 is 17 amino acids. After removal of 0 bases from V and 2 bases from J, the junction contained 5 bases not matched to a gene. This clonotype was seen a handful of times. Antigen unknown. Overall study findings and caveats: About two months after transplant, alpha-beta T cells reportedly came from several hundred expanded graft clones. Recipient T cells and thymic progenitors that survived gave rise to the high TCRbeta diversity observed at day 60 in some patients. At one year after transplant, newly produced T cells mostly accounted for T-cell counts and diversity.

Preparation of the TCRbeta library was carried out with unique molecular identifiers. TCRdb used MiXCR to reprocess the PCR reads, holding one entry per CDR3 protein. The data hold approximately 800,000 distinct CDR3 sequences, with roughly 15% observed a single time. The chain is built from TRBV5-1 and TRBJ2-7; 13 bases are a match to TRBD2. The source of this sequence is a male patient younger than 18 who had a stem cell transplant for acute lymphoblastic leukemia, so the T cells may come from the graft donor. The material sequenced was PBMCs, mostly from graft donor cells, taken 360 days after TCRalphabeta/CD19-depleted stem cell transplant. The CDR3 coding sequence is TGCGCCAGCAGCTTGGGACTAGCGGGAGGAGGCGCCTACGAGCAGTACTTC. Protein: CASSLGLAGGGAYEQYF.